One sample yielded the 6 T cell receptor beta chains listed below, sequenced in a study of shared clonotypes between healthy human individuals. Sequencing was performed with immunoSEQ multiplex PCR; in TCRdb, only in-frame clones are kept and a portion is missing. The sample records more than 450,000 clones, 75% to 85% being singletons. Material: PBMCs. The receptor set was obtained from a woman aged 40 to 55 in good health. Some clones in this sample may be carry-over from other donors' samples.

Turning to this clone: Different DNA sequences within this sample yield the same CDR3. V gene TRBV9 combines with J gene TRBJ2-3; no firm D call. The V end lost 2 bases, the J end lost 4 bases, and 8 bases lay between the germline ends. CDR3 length equals 13 residues. The germline gives CDR1 SGDLS, CDR2 YYNGEE. The CDR3 is CASSVAPSDTQYF. The CDR3 DNA reads TGTGCCAGCAGCGTGGCCCCTTCAGATACGCAGTATTTT.

The V call is TRBV9, the J call TRBJ2-7, with TRBD2 as a possible D gene (7 bases). The germline CDR1 and CDR2 sequences are SGDLS and YYNGEE. V was pared by 4 bases and J by 2 bases, with 16 bases between. The CDR3 has 15 amino acids. CDR3 DNA: TGTGCCAGCAGCCCACGGGGGGCGCGTGCCTACGAGCAGTACTTC. It translates to CASSPRGARAYEQYF. The variable domain in full, with the rest retrieved from reference TRBV9 and TRBJ2-7, is DSGVTQTPKHLITATGQRVTLRCSPRSGDLSVYWYQQSLDQGLQFLIQYYNGEERAKGNILERFSAQQFPDLHSELNLSSLELGDSALYFCASSPRGARAYEQYFGPGTRLTVT.

In this sample, this clone turned up a few times. The chain uses TRBV7-8 and TRBJ1-6; 7 bases align to TRBD1. CDR3 length equals 16 residues. Germline values: CDR1 SGHVS, CDR2 FQNEAQ. Unmatched junction bases numbered 12, after V lost 7 bases and J lost 6 bases. CDR3 region: CASKSSIGTANSPLHF. CDR3 bases: TGTGCCAGCAAGTCGAGCATCGGGACAGCTAATTCACCCCTCCACTTT.

There are many counts of this clone. As DNA, the CDR3 is TGTGCCCAAGTCCCACAAGACTCCTACAATGAGCAGTTCTTC. Protein: CAQVPQDSYNEQFF. V is TRBV21-1 and J is TRBJ2-1; TRBD1 reflects the table's D call only, with no check against the DNA. TRBV21-1 is a pseudogene locus. CDR3 length: 14 residues.

The V gene is TRBV5-4, the J gene TRBJ2-2; D remains ambiguous. The V and J ends lost 4 bases and 1 base respectively, with 14 bases between them. The CDR3 is 16 amino acids. CDR1 is SGHNT and CDR2 is YYREEE in the germline V gene (reference sequence). Here the CDR3 DNA reads TGTGCCAGCAGCAATCCTCGGCGTAAGAACACCGGGGAGCTGTTTTTT. Its translation is CASSNPRRKNTGELFF.

The gene calls are TRBV9 and TRBJ2-7, with D possibly matching TRBD2 (5 bases). Trimming took off 2 bases at V and 4 bases at J, with 13 bases between the two ends. The CDR3 is 14 amino acids. The germline CDR1 and CDR2 sequences are SGDLS and YYNGEE. The CDR3, as DNA: TGTGCCAGCAGCGTCGGTCGCGGGTCGTACGAGCAGTACTTC. It encodes CASSVGRGSYEQYF.